Presented here are 20 T cell receptor beta chains from one specimen sequenced in a study of technical replicates of blood from a few donors. Using immunoSEQ multiplex PCR, the repertoire was profiled, and TCRdb retains in-frame clones only, with some absent. The sample has over 60,000 clones; just under 90% are singletons. Sequencing was carried out using PBMCs. These receptors originate from a human donor in good health. Some clones in this sample may be carry-over from other donors' samples.

V and J are TRBV4-1 and TRBJ1-1; D uncertain. Per germline, CDR1 MGHRA and CDR2 YSYEKL. The germline V and J ends were trimmed by 1 base and 3 bases, with 12 bases remaining between them. CDR3 length: 15 amino acids. CDR3 coding DNA: TGCGCCAGCAGCCAAGGGAGGGTGGGAGACACTGAAGCTTTCTTT. Amino acid sequence: CASSQGRVGDTEAFF.

This chain uses TRBV29-1 with TRBJ2-7, with 8 nucleotides matching TRBD1. The CDR3 covers 14 residues. V dropped 4 bases and J dropped 2; count of bases not matched to a gene: 7. Per germline, CDR1 SQVTM and CDR2 ANQGSEA. The CDR3 DNA is TGCAGCGTTGTTTTTCCGGACAGGGCCTACGAGCAGTACTTC. It yields the protein CSVVFPDRAYEQYF.

V is TRBV6-1 and J is TRBJ1-4; 7 bases fit TRBD1. J lost 4 bases, V lost 5 bases, and 7 bases had no gene match. Germline V CDR1 and CDR2: MNHNS, SASEGT. The CDR3 consists of 15 residues. CDR3 region: CASSIQTGFNEKLFF. CDR3 nucleotides: TGTGCCAGCAGTATCCAGACAGGGTTTAATGAAAAACTGTTTTTT.

This chain joins TRBV7-3 and TRBJ1-2, with D possibly TRBD1 on 6 matching bases. Germline-derived CDR1 and CDR2 are SGHTA and FQGTGA. Trimming left V 5 bases short and J 12 bases short, with 19 bases between. This CDR3 has 13 amino acids. The CDR3 region is CASSAGQLQPHTF. Here the CDR3 DNA reads TGTGCCAGCAGCGCCGGACAGTTGCAGCCCCACACCTTC.

The chain is built from TRBV7-8 and TRBJ2-1; 7 positions match TRBD2. This CDR3 has 13 residues. J was trimmed by 7 bases and V by 6 bases; bases with no gene match: 6. Germline V lookup: CDR1 SGHVS, CDR2 FQNEAQ. CDR3 in DNA: TGTGCCAGCAGAAAACTGGGAGGGAATGAGCAGTTCTTC. Translation gives CASRKLGGNEQFF.

V gene TRBV5-1 combines with J gene TRBJ1-1, with 7 bases lining up with TRBD1. Germline loops: CDR1 SGHRS, CDR2 YFSETQ. The CDR3 contains 13 residues. Trimming removed 4 bases from V and 4 bases from J; junction bases left unmatched: 4. CDR3 amino acids: CASSLQGGTEAFF. CDR3 in DNA: TGCGCCAGCAGCCTCCAGGGGGGCACTGAAGCTTTCTTT.

The rearrangement uses TRBV7-9 and TRBJ2-7; perhaps TRBD1 as D (8 bases). Trimming pared 5 bases from V and 3 bases from J, leaving 14 bases between. From germline, CDR1 is SEHNR and CDR2 FQNEAQ (reference sequence). CDR3 size: 14 residues. CDR3: CASSLSGTGYEQYF. CDR3 bases: TGTGCCAGCAGCCTGAGCGGGACAGGCTACGAGCAGTACTTC.

The chain is built from TRBV30 and TRBJ1-4; D call uncertain. The CDR3 runs to 13 residues. V gave up 5 bases and J gave up 0 bases, with 7 bases separating them. From germline, CDR1 is GTSNPN and CDR2 SVGIG (reference sequence). In DNA, the CDR3 is TGTGCCTGGGACACCACAACTAATGAAAAACTGTTTTTT. Translation gives CAWDTTTNEKLFF.

The V gene is TRBV7-3, the J gene TRBJ2-2, with D maybe TRBD1 (5 bases). CDR1 is SGHTA, CDR2 FQGTGA, per germline. The germline V and J ends were trimmed by 1 base and 9 bases, with 12 bases remaining between them. CDR3 length equals 14 residues. CDR3: CASSLNEGVRELFF. CDR3 DNA: TGTGCCAGCAGCTTAAACGAAGGGGTCCGGGAGCTGTTTTTT.

V and J are TRBV18 and TRBJ1-6, with D perhaps matching TRBD1 (5 bases). The germline gives CDR1 KGHSH, CDR2 LQKENI. V lost 3 bases and J lost 10, with 19 bases in between. This CDR3 is 16 amino acids long. DNA for the CDR3: TGTGCCAGCTCACCCAGTCCCCCAGGGCTGGAATCACCCCTCCACTTT. Protein: CASSPSPPGLESPLHF.

The chain is built from TRBV7-3 and TRBJ2-2, with D perhaps matching TRBD1 (6 bases). CDR1 is SGHTA, CDR2 FQGTGA, per germline. This CDR3 contains 14 residues. Trimming cost V 4 bases and J 4 bases, with 10 bases left between them. CDR3 sequence reads: CASSSNRVTGELFF. The CDR3 nucleotides are TGTGCCAGCAGCTCGAACAGGGTCACCGGGGAGCTGTTTTTT.

This chain uses TRBV4-1 with TRBJ2-5; TRBD2 might be the D (6 bases). Between the trimmed V and J ends, which lost 1 base and 4 bases, there was a span of 13 bases. Germline V lookup: CDR1 MGHRA, CDR2 YSYEKL. The CDR3 length is 15 residues. In nucleotides, the CDR3 is TGCGCCAGCAGCCAAGGAGATGCGGGGCTAGAGACCCAGTACTTC. Residues: CASSQGDAGLETQYF.

Here the CDR3 DNA reads TGTGCCAGACAGGAGAACACTGAAGCTTTCTTT. This translates into CARQENTEAFF. The gene calls are TRBV30 and TRBJ1-1, with D tentatively TRBD1 (6 bases). CDR1 is GTSNPN, CDR2 SVGIG, per germline (reference sequence). The CDR3 runs to 11 residues. V was shortened by 8 bases and J by 1 base, with 8 bases between the two germline ends.

This clone was detected once. CDR3 sequence (DNA): TGCGCCAGCAGCCAAGCAACAGGGTGGAATAATTCACCCCTCCACTTT. Translation: CASSQATGWNNSPLHF. V gene TRBV4-1 combines with J gene TRBJ1-6; D possibly corresponds to TRBD1 (6 bases). V lost 1 base and J lost 5, with 12 bases in between. Germline CDR1 reads MGHRA; CDR2 reads YSYEKL. The CDR3 has 16 residues.

The chain recombines TRBV5-4 with TRBJ2-7; 11 bases match TRBD2. The junction had 7 bases not matched to a gene; V was cut back by 4 bases and J by 1 base. The CDR3 length is 16 residues. Germline loops: CDR1 SGHNT, CDR2 YYREEE (reference sequence). In nucleotides, the CDR3 is TGTGCCAGCAGCCAAAGGGGGACTAGCGGATCCTACGAGCAGTACTTC. Encoded protein: CASSQRGTSGSYEQYF.

The chain links TRBV6-4 to TRBJ2-3; D possibly corresponds to TRBD2 (6 bases). CDR1 MRHNA and CDR2 SNTAGT come from the germline V gene. This CDR3 comprises 16 residues. The V end lost 0 bases, the J end lost 1 base, and 11 bases lay between the germline ends. The CDR3 nucleotides are TGTGCCAGCAGTGACTCTGTGGGGGGAGGCACAGATACGCAGTATTTT. Its protein product is CASSDSVGGGTDTQYF.

The chain employs TRBV27 and TRBJ1-2; 10 bases agree with TRBD1. The germline CDR1 and CDR2 sequences are MNHEY and SMNVEV (reference sequence). The junction had 10 bases not matched to a gene; V was cut back by 10 bases and J by 2 bases. The CDR3 sequence is 15 residues long. The CDR3 reads CATLDPGQGNYGYTF. The CDR3 DNA reads as TGTGCCACACTCGATCCGGGACAGGGGAACTATGGCTACACCTTC.

The V gene is TRBV18, the J gene TRBJ2-6; the match to TRBD1 covers 7 bases. The trim removed 6 bases at V and 2 bases at J, leaving 4 bases unmatched. Germline values: CDR1 KGHSH, CDR2 LQKENI. The CDR3 is made up of 15 amino acids. The CDR3 region has the DNA TGTGCCAGCTCTTTCGGGACAGCTGGGGCCAACGTCCTGACTTTC. This gives the protein CASSFGTAGANVLTF.

This chain links TRBV4-1 with TRBJ1-5; TRBD1 aligns across 7 bases. With V trimmed by 0 bases and J by 4 bases, 6 bases remained unmatched. Germline CDR1 and CDR2: MGHRA and YSYEKL. The CDR3 contains 16 residues. For the CDR3, the DNA is TGCGCCAGCAGCCAAGAGGGCAGGGGGGAAAATCAGCCCCAGCATTTT. As protein: CASSQEGRGENQPQHF.

The chain couples TRBV30 to TRBJ1-2; D call uncertain. The ends were cut back, 5 bases at V and 7 bases at J, with 11 bases in the middle. Germline V gene lookup returns CDR1 GTSNPN and CDR2 SVGIG (reference sequence). The CDR3 covers 11 residues. Here the CDR3 reads CAWVSLLGYTF. In nucleotides, the CDR3 is TGTGCCTGGGTGAGCCTCCTTGGCTACACCTTC.